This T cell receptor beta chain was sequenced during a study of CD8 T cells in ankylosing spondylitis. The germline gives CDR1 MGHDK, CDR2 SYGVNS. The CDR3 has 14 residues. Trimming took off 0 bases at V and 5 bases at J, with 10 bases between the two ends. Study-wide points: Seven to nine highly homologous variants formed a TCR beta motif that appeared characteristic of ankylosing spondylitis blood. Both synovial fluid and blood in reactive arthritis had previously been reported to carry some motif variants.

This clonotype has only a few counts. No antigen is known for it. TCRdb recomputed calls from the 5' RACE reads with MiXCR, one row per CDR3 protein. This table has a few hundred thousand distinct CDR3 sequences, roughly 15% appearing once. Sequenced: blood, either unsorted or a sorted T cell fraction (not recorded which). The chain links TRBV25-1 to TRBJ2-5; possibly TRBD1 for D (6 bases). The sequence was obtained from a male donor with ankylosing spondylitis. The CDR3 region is CASSEYQGRETQYF. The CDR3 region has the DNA TGTGCCAGCAGTGAATATCAGGGGCGGGAGACCCAGTACTTC. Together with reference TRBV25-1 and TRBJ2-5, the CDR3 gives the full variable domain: EADIYQTPRYLVIGTGKKITLECSQTMGHDKMYWYQQDPGMELHLIHYSYGVNSTEKGDLSSESTVSRIRTEHFPLTLESARPSHTSQYLCASSEYQGRETQYFGPGTRLLVL.